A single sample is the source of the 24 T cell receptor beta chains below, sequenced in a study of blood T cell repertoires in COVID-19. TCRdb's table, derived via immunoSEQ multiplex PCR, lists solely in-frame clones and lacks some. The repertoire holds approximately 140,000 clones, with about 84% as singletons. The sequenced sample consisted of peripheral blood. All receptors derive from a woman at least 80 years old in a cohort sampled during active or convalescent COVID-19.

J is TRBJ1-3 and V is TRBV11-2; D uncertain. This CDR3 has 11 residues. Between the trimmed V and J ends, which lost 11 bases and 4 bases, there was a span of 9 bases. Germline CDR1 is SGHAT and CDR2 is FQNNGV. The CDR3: CAVLRGNTIYF. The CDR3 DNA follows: TGTGCCGTACTAAGGGGAAACACCATATATTTT.

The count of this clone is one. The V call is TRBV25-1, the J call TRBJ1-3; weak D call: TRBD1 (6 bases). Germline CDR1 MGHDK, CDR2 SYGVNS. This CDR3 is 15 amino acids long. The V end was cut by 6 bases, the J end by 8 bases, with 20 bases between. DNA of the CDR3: TGTGCCAGCAGGTTCTCAACAGGGAAGTCGGACACCATATATTTT. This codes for CASRFSTGKSDTIYF.

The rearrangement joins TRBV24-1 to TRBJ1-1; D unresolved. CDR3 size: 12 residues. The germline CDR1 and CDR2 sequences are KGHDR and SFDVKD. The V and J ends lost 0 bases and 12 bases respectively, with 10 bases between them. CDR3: CATSDLGGRSFF. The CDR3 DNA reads TGTGCCACCAGTGATTTGGGAGGGAGATCTTTCTTT.

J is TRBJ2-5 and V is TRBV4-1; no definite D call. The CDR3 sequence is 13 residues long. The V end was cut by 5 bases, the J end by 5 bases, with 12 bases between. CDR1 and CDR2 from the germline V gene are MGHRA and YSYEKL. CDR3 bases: TGCGCCAGCAGCTTGACTGGTCGGGAGACCCAGTACTTC. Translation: CASSLTGRETQYF.

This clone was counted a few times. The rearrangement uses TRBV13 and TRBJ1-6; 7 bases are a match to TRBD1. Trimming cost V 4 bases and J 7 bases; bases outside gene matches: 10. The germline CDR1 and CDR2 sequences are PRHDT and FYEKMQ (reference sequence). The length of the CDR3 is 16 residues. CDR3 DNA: TGTGCCAGCAGCTACCGAGCAACAGGGGTAAATTCACCCCTCCACTTT. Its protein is CASSYRATGVNSPLHF.

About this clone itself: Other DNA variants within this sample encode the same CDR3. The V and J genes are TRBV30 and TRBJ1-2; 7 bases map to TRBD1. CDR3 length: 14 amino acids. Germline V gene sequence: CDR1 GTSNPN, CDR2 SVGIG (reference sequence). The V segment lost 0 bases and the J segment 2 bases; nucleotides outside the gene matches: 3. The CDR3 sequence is CAWSVPGGNYGYTF. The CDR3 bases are TGTGCCTGGAGTGTACCAGGGGGAAACTATGGCTACACCTTC.

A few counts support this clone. CDR3 DNA sequence: TGTGCCAGTCTGGTCTCCGGGGGAAACACCATATATTTT. Translated, it gives CASLVSGGNTIYF. The V gene is TRBV19, the J gene TRBJ1-3, with no clear D. The CDR3 contains 13 residues. Trimming took off 8 bases at V and 4 bases at J, with 12 bases between the two ends. The germline V gene encodes CDR1 LNHDA and CDR2 SQIVND (reference sequence). The full variable domain, completed using reference TRBV19 and TRBJ1-3, is DGGITQSPKYLFRKEGQNVTLSCEQNLNHDAMYWYRQDPGQGLRLIYYSQIVNDFQKGDIAEGYSVSREKKESFPLTVTSAQKNPTAFYLCASLVSGGNTIYFGEGSWLTVV.

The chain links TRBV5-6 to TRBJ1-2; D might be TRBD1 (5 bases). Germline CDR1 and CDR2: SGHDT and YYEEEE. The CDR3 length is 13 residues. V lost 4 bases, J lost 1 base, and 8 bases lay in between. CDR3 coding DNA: TGTGCCAGCAGCCCGGGGGTTAACTATGGCTACACCTTC. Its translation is CASSPGVNYGYTF.

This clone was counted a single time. As DNA, the CDR3 is TGTGCCAGCAGGATGGGGGGGCGCGATGGCTACACCTTC. As protein: CASRMGGRDGYTF. The chain is built from TRBV7-2 and TRBJ1-2; possible D gene TRBD1, 6 bases. CDR3 length: 13 residues. Germline CDR1 is SGHTA and CDR2 is FQGNSA. Trimming took 6 bases from V and 6 from J, leaving 14 bases between them.

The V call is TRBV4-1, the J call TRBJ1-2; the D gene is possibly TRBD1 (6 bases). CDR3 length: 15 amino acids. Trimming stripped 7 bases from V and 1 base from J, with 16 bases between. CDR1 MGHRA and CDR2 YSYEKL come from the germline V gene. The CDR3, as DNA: TGCGCCAGCACCCGAGCACGACAGGATAACTATGGCTACACCTTC. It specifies CASTRARQDNYGYTF.

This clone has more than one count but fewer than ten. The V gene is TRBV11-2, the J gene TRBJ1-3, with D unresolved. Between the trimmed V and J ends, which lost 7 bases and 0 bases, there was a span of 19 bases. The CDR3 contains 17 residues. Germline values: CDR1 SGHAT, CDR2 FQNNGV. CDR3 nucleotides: TGTGCCAGCACCCCAGACGCGAGGCGAAGCTCTGGAAACACCATATATTTT. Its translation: CASTPDARRSSGNTIYF.

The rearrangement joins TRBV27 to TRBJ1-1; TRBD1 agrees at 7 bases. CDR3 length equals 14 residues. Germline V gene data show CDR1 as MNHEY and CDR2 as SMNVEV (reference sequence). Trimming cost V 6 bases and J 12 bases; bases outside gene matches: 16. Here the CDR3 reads CASRPSYGQAPTFF. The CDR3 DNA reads TGTGCCAGCAGACCGAGCTATGGACAGGCCCCAACTTTCTTT.

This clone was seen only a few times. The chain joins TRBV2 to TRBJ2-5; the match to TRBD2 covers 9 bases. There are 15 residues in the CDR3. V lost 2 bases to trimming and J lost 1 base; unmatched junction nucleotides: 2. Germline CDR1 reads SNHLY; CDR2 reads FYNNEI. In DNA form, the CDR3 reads TGTGCCAGCAGTGAACTAGCGGGGATCCAAGAGACCCAGTACTTC. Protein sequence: CASSELAGIQETQYF.

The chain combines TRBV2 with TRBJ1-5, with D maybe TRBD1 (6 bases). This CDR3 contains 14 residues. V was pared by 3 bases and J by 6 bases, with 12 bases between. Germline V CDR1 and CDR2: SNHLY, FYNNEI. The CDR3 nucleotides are TGTGCCAGCAGTGAGACAGGACCACGTCAGCCCCAGCATTTT. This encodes CASSETGPRQPQHF.

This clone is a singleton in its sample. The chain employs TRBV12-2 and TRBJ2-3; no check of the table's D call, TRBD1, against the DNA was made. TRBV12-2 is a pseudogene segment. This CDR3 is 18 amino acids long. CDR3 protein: CASRLAPRQGTYTDTQYF. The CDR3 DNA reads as TGTGCAAGTCGCTTAGCGCCCCGACAGGGGACTTACACAGATACGCAGTATTTT.

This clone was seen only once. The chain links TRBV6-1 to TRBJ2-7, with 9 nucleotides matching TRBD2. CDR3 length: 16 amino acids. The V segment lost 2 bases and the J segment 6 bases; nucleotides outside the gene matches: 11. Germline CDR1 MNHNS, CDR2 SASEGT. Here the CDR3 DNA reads TGTGCCAGCAGTGAAATTTTCGGGCGGGGGGGCGGCGAGCAGTACTTC. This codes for CASSEIFGRGGGEQYF.

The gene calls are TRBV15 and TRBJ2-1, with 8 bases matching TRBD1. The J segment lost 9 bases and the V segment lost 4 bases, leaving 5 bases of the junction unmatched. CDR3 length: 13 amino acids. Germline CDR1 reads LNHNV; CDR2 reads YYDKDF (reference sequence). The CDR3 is CATSIRQGFEQFF. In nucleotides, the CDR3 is TGTGCCACCAGCATACGACAGGGGTTTGAGCAGTTCTTC.

CDR3 loop: CASRPTDRLSTEAFF. The CDR3 bases are TGTGCCAGCAGACCCACGGACAGGCTGAGCACTGAAGCTTTCTTT. The rearrangement joins TRBV6-5 to TRBJ1-1; 7 bases agree with TRBD1. The V segment lost 6 bases and the J segment 4 bases; nucleotides outside the gene matches: 11. Germline CDR1 reads MNHEY; CDR2 reads SVGAGI. The CDR3 length is 15 residues.

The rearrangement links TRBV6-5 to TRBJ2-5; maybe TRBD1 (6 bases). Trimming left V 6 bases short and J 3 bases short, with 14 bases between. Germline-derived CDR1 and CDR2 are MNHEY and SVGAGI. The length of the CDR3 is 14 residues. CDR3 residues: CASRPGQNKETQYF. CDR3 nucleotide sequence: TGTGCCAGCAGGCCCGGACAGAACAAAGAGACCCAGTACTTC.

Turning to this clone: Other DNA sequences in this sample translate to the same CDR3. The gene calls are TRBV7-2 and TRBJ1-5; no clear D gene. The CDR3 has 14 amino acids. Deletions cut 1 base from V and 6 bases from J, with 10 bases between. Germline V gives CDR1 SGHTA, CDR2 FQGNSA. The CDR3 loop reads CASSLVRGGQPQHF. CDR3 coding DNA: TGTGCCAGCAGCTTAGTTCGGGGAGGTCAGCCCCAGCATTTT.

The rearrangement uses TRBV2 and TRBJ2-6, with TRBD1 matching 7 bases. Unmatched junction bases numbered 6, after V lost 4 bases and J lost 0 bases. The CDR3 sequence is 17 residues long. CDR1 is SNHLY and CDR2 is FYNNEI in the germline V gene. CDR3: CASSVRTGTSGANVLTF. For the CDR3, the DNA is TGTGCCAGCAGTGTTAGGACAGGCACCTCTGGGGCCAACGTCCTGACTTTC.

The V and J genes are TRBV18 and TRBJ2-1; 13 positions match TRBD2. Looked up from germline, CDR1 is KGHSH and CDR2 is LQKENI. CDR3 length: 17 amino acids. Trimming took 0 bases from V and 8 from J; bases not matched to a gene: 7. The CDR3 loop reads CASSPPAWTSGGYEQFF. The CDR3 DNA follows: TGTGCCAGCTCACCACCGGCCTGGACTAGCGGGGGCTATGAGCAGTTCTTC.

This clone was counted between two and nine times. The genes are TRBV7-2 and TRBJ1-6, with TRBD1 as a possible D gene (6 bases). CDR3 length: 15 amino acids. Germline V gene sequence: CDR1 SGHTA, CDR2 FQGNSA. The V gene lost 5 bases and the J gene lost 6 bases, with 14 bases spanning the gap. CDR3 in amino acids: CASSAQGSGNSPLHF. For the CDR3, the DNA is TGTGCCAGCAGCGCCCAGGGGAGCGGTAATTCACCCCTCCACTTT. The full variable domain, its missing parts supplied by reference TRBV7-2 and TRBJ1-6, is GAGVSQSPSNKVTEKGKDVELRCDPISGHTALYWYRQSLGQGLEFLIYFQGNSAPDKSGLPSDRFSAERTGGSVSTLTIQRTQQEDSAVYLCASSAQGSGNSPLHFGNGTRLTVT.

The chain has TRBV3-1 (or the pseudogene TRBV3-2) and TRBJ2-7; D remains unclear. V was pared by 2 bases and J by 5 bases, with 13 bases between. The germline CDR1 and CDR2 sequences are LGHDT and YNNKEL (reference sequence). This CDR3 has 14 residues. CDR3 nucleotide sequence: TGTGCCAGCAGCCAAACCCACGGCGGCCACGAGCAGTACTTC. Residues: CASSQTHGGHEQYF.